The following is a TCR beta chain sequence with its context. What it recognizes is unknown. The CDR3 sequence is 16 residues long. CDR1 is MNHNS, CDR2 SASEGT, per germline. This sample is drawn from a study of CXCR3-negative and CXCR3-positive naive CD8 T cells. Overall study results and limits: TRB CDR3s of CXCR3-positive naive cells were more hydrophobic than those of CXCR3-negative naive cells.

Naive CD8+ T cells had a CD45RO-CCR7+CD27+CD95- phenotype. 5' RACE with UMI labels generated the TRB cDNA libraries. TCRdb reanalyzed the 5' RACE reads and collapses them to one entry per CDR3 protein, without DNA. The table for this sample gives 85,000 to 130,000 distinct CDR3 sequences. The source is a human donor in good health. Some clones in this sample may be carry-over from other donors' samples. Sequencing used naive CXCR3+ CD8+ T cells from blood. Regarding subset: CD45RO-CCR7+CD27+CD95- naive CD8+ T cells expressing CXCR3 (TNR3+). The genes are TRBV6-1 and TRBJ1-5; TCRdb indicates TRBD1, and absent DNA this call remains unverified. The CDR3 here is CASSVPTGAYNQPQHF.